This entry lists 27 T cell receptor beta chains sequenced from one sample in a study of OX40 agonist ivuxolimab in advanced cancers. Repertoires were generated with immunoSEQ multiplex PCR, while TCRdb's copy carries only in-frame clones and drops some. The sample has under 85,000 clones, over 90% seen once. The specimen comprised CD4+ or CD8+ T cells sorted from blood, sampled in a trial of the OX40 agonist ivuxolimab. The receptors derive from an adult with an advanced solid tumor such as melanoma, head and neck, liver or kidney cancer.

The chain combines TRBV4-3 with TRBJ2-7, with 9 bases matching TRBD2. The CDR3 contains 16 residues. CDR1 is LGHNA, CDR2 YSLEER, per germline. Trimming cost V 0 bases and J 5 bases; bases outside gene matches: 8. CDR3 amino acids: CASSQEVLAGADEQYF. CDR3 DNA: TGCGCCAGCAGCCAAGAGGTACTAGCGGGCGCCGACGAGCAGTACTTC.

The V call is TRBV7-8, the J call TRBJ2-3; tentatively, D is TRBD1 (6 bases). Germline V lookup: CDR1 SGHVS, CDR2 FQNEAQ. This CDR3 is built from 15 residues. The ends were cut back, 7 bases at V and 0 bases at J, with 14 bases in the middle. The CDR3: CASIPTGTSTDTQYF. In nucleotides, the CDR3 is TGTGCCAGCATCCCGACAGGCACTAGCACAGATACGCAGTATTTT.

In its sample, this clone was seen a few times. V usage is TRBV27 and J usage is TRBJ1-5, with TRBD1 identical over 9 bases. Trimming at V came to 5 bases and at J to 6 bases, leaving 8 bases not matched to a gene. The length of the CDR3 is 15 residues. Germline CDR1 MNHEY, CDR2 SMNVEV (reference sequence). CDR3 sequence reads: CASSPGTGHGQPQHF. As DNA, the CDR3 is TGTGCCAGCAGTCCGGGGACAGGGCATGGTCAGCCCCAGCATTTT.

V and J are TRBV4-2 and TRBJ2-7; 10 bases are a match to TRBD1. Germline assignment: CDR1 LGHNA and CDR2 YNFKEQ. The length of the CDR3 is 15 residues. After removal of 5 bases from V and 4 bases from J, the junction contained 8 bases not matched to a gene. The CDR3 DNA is TGTGCCAGCAGCTTAGCCGGGACAGGGGTATACGAGCAGTACTTC. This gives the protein CASSLAGTGVYEQYF.

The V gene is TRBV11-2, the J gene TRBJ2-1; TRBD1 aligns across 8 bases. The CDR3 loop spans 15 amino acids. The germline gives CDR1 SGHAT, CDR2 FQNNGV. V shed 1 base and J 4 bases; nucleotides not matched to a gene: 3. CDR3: CASSLGTGFYNEQFF. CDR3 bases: TGTGCCAGCAGCTTAGGGACAGGGTTTTACAATGAGCAGTTCTTC.

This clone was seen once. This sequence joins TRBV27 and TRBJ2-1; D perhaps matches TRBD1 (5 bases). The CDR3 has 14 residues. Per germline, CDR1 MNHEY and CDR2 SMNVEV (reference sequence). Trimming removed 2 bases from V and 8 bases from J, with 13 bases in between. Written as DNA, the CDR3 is TGTGCCAGCAGTTTAACGACAGTATACGATGAGCAGTTCTTC. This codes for CASSLTTVYDEQFF.

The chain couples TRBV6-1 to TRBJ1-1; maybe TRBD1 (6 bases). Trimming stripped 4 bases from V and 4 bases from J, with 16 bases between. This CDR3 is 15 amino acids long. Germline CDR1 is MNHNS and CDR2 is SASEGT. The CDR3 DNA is TGTGCCAGCAGTGGCCGATGGGAAGGGGGCACTGAAGCTTTCTTT. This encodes CASSGRWEGGTEAFF.

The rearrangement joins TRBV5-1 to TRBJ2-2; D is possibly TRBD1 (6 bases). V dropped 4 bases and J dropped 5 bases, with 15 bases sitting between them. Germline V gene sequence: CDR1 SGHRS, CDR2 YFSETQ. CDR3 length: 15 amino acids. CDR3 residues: CASSHPGQVTGELFF. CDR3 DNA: TGCGCCAGCAGCCACCCGGGACAAGTTACCGGGGAGCTGTTTTTT.

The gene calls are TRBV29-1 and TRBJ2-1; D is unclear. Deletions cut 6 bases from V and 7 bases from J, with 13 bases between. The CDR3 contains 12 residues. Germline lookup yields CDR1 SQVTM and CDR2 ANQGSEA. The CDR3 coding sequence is TGCAGCGTCACGTCTTTCGGGAATGAGCAGTTCTTC. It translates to CSVTSFGNEQFF.

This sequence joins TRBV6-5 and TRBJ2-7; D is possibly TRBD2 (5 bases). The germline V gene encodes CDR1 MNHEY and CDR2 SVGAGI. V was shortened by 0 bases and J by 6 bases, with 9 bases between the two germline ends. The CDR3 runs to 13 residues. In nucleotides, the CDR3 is TGTGCCAGCAGTTACTCGGGAGCAGCCGAGCAGTACTTC. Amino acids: CASSYSGAAEQYF.

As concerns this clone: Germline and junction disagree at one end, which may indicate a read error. The CDR3 protein is CATSTPGVLQGISDQPQHF. The DNA of the CDR3 is TGTGCCACCAGCACCCCAGGCGTCCTCCAGGGGATTAGCGATCAGCCCCAGCATTTT. The V call is TRBV15, the J call TRBJ1-5; D is possibly TRBD1 (6 bases). The CDR3 totals 19 residues. Germline CDR1 and CDR2: LNHNV and YYDKDF (reference sequence).

The chain's CDR3 is CASSIGPFREPYPKTSYF. The CDR3 DNA follows: TGTGCCAGTAGTATAGGCCCTTTCCGGGAGCCCTACCCAAAAACAAGCTACTTC. This chain joins TRBV19 and TRBJ2-4, with D maybe TRBD2 (6 bases). In germline, CDR1 is LNHDA, CDR2 SQIVND (reference sequence). The CDR3 has 18 amino acids. V dropped 1 base and J dropped 16 bases, with 32 bases sitting between them. The entire variable domain, with the rest obtained from reference TRBV19 and TRBJ2-4, is as follows: DGGITQSPKYLFRKEGQNVTLSCEQNLNHDAMYWYRQDPGQGLRLIYYSQIVNDFQKGDIAEGYSVSREKKESFPLTVTSAQKNPTAFYLCASSIGPFREPYPKTSYFGAGTRLSVL.

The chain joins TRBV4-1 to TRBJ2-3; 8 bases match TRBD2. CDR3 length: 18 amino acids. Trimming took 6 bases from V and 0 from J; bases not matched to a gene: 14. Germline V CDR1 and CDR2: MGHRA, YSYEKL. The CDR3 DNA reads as TGCGCCAGCAGGAGCGTGGGACTAGGATCCCCCAGCACAGATACGCAGTATTTT. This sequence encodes CASRSVGLGSPSTDTQYF.

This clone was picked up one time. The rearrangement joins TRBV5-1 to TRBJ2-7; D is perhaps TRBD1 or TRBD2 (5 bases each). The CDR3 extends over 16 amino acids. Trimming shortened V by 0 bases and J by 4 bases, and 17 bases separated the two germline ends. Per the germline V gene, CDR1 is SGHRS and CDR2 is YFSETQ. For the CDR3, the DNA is TGCGCCAGCAGCTTGGTTGGGCGGGCAGGGAGTTACGAGCAGTACTTC. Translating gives CASSLVGRAGSYEQYF.

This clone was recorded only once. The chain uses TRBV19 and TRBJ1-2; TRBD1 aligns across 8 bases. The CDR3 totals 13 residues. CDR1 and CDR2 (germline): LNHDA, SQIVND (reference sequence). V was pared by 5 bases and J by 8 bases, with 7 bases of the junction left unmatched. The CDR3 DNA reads TGTGCCAGTAGTCTTCGGACAGGGTGGGGCTACACCTTC. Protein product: CASSLRTGWGYTF. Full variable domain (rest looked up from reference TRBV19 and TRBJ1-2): DGGITQSPKYLFRKEGQNVTLSCEQNLNHDAMYWYRQDPGQGLRLIYYSQIVNDFQKGDIAEGYSVSREKKESFPLTVTSAQKNPTAFYLCASSLRTGWGYTFGSGTRLTVV.

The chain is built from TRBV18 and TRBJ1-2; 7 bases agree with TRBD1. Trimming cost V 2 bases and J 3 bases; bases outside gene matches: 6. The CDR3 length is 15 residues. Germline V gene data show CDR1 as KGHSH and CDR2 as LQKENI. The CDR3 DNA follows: TGTGCCAGCTCACCAACCGGACAGGACCACTATGGCTACACCTTC. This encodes CASSPTGQDHYGYTF.

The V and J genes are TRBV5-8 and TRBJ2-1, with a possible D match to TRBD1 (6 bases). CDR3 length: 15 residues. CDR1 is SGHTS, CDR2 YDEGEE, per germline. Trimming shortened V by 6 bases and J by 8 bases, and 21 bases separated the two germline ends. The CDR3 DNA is TGTGCCAGCATTTATGGACAGTCCCTCCCCGATGAGCAGTTCTTC. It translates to CASIYGQSLPDEQFF.

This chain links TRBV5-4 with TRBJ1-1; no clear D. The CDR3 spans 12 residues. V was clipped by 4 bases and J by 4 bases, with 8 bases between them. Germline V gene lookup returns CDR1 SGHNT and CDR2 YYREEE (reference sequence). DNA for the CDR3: TGTGCCAGCAGCATAGGAGGCACTGAAGCTTTCTTT. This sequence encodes CASSIGGTEAFF.

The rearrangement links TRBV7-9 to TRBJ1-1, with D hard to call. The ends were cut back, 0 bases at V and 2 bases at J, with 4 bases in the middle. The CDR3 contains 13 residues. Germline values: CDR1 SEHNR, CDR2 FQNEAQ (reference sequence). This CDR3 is CASSLAQNTEAFF. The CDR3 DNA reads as TGTGCCAGCAGCTTAGCGCAAAACACTGAAGCTTTCTTT.

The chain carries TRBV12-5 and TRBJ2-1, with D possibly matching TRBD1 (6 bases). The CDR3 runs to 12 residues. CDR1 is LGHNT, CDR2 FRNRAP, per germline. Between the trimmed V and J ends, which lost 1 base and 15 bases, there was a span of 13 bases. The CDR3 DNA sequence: TGTGCTAGTGGTTTGGGGGACAATGGCCTGTTCTTC. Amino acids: CASGLGDNGLFF.

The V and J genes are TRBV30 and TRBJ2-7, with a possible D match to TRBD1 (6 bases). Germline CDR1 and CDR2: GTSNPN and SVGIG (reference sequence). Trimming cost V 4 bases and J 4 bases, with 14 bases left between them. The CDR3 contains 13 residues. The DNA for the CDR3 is TGTGCCTGGACAGGGGACGGCGAGTACGAGCAGTACTTC. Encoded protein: CAWTGDGEYEQYF.

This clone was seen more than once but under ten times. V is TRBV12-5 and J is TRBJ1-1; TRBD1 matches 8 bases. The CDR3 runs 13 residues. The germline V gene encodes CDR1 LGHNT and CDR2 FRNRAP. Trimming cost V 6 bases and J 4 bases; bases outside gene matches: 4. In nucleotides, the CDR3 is TGTGCTAGTGGCCTAGACAGGGGCACTGAAGCTTTCTTT. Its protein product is CASGLDRGTEAFF.

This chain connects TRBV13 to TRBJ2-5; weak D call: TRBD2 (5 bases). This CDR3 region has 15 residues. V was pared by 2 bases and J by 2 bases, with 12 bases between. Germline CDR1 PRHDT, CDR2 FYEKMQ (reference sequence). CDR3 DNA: TGTGCCAGCAGCTTATCCGGGGTAAAACAAGAGACCCAGTACTTC. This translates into CASSLSGVKQETQYF.

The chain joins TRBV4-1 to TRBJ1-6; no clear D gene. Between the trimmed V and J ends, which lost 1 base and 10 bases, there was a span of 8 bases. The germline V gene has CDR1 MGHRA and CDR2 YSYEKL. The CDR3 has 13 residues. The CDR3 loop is CASSQAEGSPLHF. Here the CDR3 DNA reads TGCGCCAGCAGCCAAGCTGAGGGATCACCCCTCCACTTT.

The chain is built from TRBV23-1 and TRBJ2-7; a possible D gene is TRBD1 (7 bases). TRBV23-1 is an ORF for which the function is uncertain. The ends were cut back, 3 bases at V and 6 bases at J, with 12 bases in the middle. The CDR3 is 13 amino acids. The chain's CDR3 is CASSHPGGSEQYF. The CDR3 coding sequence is TGCGCCAGCAGTCACCCAGGGGGGAGCGAGCAGTACTTC.

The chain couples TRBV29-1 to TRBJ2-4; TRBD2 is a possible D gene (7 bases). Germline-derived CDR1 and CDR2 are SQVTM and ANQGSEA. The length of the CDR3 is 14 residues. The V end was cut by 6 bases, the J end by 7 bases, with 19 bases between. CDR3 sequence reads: CSVRGAPGDNIQYF. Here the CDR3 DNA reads TGCAGCGTCCGGGGGGCGCCGGGTGACAACATTCAGTACTTC.

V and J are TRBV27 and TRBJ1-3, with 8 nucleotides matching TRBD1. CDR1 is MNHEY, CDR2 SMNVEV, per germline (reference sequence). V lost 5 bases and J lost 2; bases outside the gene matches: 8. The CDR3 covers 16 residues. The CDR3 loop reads CASSLSRRGPGNTIYF. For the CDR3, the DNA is TGTGCCAGCAGTCTTAGTCGCAGGGGGCCTGGAAACACCATATATTTT.